The 27 T cell receptor beta chains in this list originate from one sample, sequenced in a study of blood T cells in healthy people across ages. Sample-barcoded 5' priming and a J-beta primer mix drove a second PCR of roughly 6 to 12 cycles. TCRdb used MiXCR to reprocess the 5' RACE reads, holding one entry per CDR3 protein. The sample consists of over a million distinct CDR3 sequences, 40% to 50% of them appearing once. Sequenced: blood. The source of these receptors is a woman aged 55-69 years in good health.

In this sample, this clonotype turned up once. This chain links TRBV11-2 with TRBJ2-3; TRBD1 matches at 8 bases. CDR1 is SGHAT, CDR2 FQNNGV, per germline. V dropped 5 bases and J dropped 1; count of bases not matched to a gene: 8. The CDR3 consists of 16 residues. CDR3 protein: CASSRGRGQGTDTQYF. The DNA of the CDR3 is TGTGCCAGCAGCCGGGGCAGGGGGCAAGGCACAGATACGCAGTATTTT. The full variable domain, completed using reference TRBV11-2 and TRBJ2-3, is EAGVAQSPRYKIIEKRQSVAFWCNPISGHATLYWYQQILGQGPKLLIQFQNNGVVDDSQLPKDRFSAERLKGVDSTLKIQPAKLEDSAVYLCASSRGRGQGTDTQYFGPGTRLTVL.

The chain recombines TRBV9 with TRBJ2-2; TRBD1 matches at 7 bases. This CDR3 is built from 19 residues. V shed 0 bases, J shed 0 bases, and the junction held 11 bases outside the gene matches. Looked up from germline, CDR1 is SGDLS and CDR2 is YYNGEE. The CDR3 loop reads CASSVVEAGGVPNTGELFF. The CDR3 region has the DNA TGTGCCAGCAGCGTAGTGGAGGCAGGGGGAGTGCCGAACACCGGGGAGCTGTTTTTT.

The chain recombines TRBV20-1 with TRBJ2-7; 7 nucleotides align to TRBD2. With V trimmed by 7 bases and J by 5 bases, 8 bases remained unmatched. Germline CDR1 and CDR2: DFQATT and SNEGSKA (reference sequence). The CDR3 is 12 residues long. CDR3 nucleotide sequence: TGCAGTGGGGAGGGGAAGGCCCACGAGCAGTACTTC. Protein product: CSGEGKAHEQYF.

The chain is built from TRBV2 and TRBJ2-1, with D tentatively TRBD1 (5 bases). This CDR3 is built from 13 residues. Germline V gives CDR1 SNHLY, CDR2 FYNNEI. V lost 6 bases, J lost 8 bases, and 14 bases lay in between. The CDR3 DNA follows: TGTGCCAGCAGAAACCAGGGTTTGGATGAGCAGTTCTTC. This codes for CASRNQGLDEQFF.

CDR3: CASSLSPSEWSNSPLHF. CDR3 nucleotides: TGTGCCAGCAGCTTGTCGCCCTCCGAATGGAGTAATTCACCCCTCCACTTT. J is TRBJ1-6 and V is TRBV5-6; D gene uncertain. CDR1 is SGHDT and CDR2 is YYEEEE in the germline V gene. This CDR3 spans 17 amino acids. The V end was cut by 1 base, the J end by 6 bases, with 17 bases between.

This sequence joins TRBV5-1 and TRBJ2-5; D unresolved. Looked up from germline, CDR1 is SGHRS and CDR2 is YFSETQ. The CDR3 is made up of 13 amino acids. Trimming stripped 0 bases from V and 0 bases from J, with 3 bases between. The CDR3 here is CASSLEDQETQYF. In nucleotides, the CDR3 is TGCGCCAGCAGCTTGGAGGACCAAGAGACCCAGTACTTC.

This clonotype was observed a few times. The chain joins TRBV7-2 to TRBJ1-2; D gene unclear. V was clipped by 0 bases and J by 5 bases, with 7 bases between them. The CDR3 spans 13 residues. Per the germline V gene, CDR1 is SGHTA and CDR2 is FQGNSA. The CDR3 sequence: CASSLALRYGYTF. The CDR3 bases are TGTGCCAGCAGCTTAGCTCTCCGGTATGGCTACACCTTC.

This clonotype was counted a few times. The chain links TRBV6-5 to TRBJ2-7; D not resolved. Germline V gene lookup returns CDR1 MNHEY and CDR2 SVGAGI. The length of the CDR3 is 14 residues. V gave up 3 bases and J gave up 0 bases, with 9 bases separating them. The CDR3 loop is CASSYDTYSYEQYF. The CDR3 nucleotides are TGTGCCAGCAGTTATGACACCTACTCCTACGAGCAGTACTTC.

About this clonotype: Mismatch with germline at one junction end may stem from a read error. The chain uses TRBV20-1 and TRBJ2-5; 9 bases align to TRBD1. The CDR3 contains 14 residues. The germline gives CDR1 DFQATT, CDR2 SNEGSKA (reference sequence). CDR3: CSARGQGMKETQYF. The CDR3 region has the DNA TGCAGTGCGAGAGGACAGGGGATGAAAGAGACCCAGTACTTC.

The chain uses TRBV3-1 and TRBJ2-7; 8 nucleotides line up with TRBD2. Germline trimming cut 0 bases from V and 7 bases from J; bases unmatched to any gene: 8. Germline CDR1 and CDR2: LGHDT and YNNKEL (reference sequence). The CDR3 length is 15 residues. CDR3 nucleotides: TGTGCCAGCAGCCAAGACTTGGCGGGAGGCCGTGAGCAGTACTTC. Encoded protein: CASSQDLAGGREQYF.

The V gene is TRBV18, the J gene TRBJ2-1; 12 bases agree with TRBD2. From germline, CDR1 is KGHSH and CDR2 LQKENI. Trimming took 4 bases from V and 1 from J; bases not matched to a gene: 5. The CDR3 extends over 17 amino acids. Here the CDR3 reads CASSLPGLAGSYNEQFF. The CDR3 bases are TGTGCCAGCTCACTACCTGGACTAGCGGGATCCTACAATGAGCAGTTCTTC.

The chain combines TRBV28 with TRBJ2-5; D perhaps matches TRBD2 (5 bases). The CDR3 has 14 amino acids. V lost 5 bases and J lost 4, with 14 bases in between. From germline, CDR1 is MDHEN and CDR2 SYDVKM. The CDR3 DNA reads as TGTGCCAGCAGTCCCCCGGGGTATTCAGAGACCCAGTACTTC. It specifies CASSPPGYSETQYF.

The rearrangement links TRBV29-1 to TRBJ2-7, with D tentatively TRBD1 (6 bases). The germline V and J ends were trimmed by 6 bases and 7 bases, with 16 bases remaining between them. The CDR3 has 12 residues. Germline CDR1 and CDR2: SQVTM and ANQGSEA. The CDR3 sequence: CSVTQGFDEQYF. The CDR3 region has the DNA TGCAGCGTCACACAGGGTTTTGATGAGCAGTACTTC.

The chain has TRBV20-1 and TRBJ1-4; D gene ambiguous. Trimming removed 3 bases from V and 3 bases from J, with 8 bases in between. Germline assignment: CDR1 DFQATT and CDR2 SNEGSKA (reference sequence). The length of the CDR3 is 13 residues. The CDR3 DNA is TGCAGTGCTAGTGGAGAGGCTAATGAAAAACTGTTTTTT. This codes for CSASGEANEKLFF.

This clonotype was counted only a few times. The chain combines TRBV9 with TRBJ2-1; the match to TRBD1 covers 11 bases. CDR3 length: 15 residues. Germline V gene lookup returns CDR1 SGDLS and CDR2 YYNGEE. With 4 bases clipped from V and 7 bases from J, the junction kept 7 bases outside the gene matches. This CDR3 reads CASSLGTGGINEQFF. In DNA, the CDR3 is TGTGCCAGCAGCCTTGGGACAGGGGGTATAAATGAGCAGTTCTTC.

The chain couples TRBV2 to TRBJ1-6; no clear D. The CDR3 consists of 12 residues. V lost 7 bases to trimming and J lost 5 bases, with 6 bases between them. CDR1 is SNHLY, CDR2 FYNNEI, per germline. Here the CDR3 reads CASNRNNSPLHF. CDR3 bases: TGTGCCAGCAACCGCAATAATTCACCCCTCCACTTT.

The rearrangement links TRBV28 to TRBJ1-1; D gene ambiguous. CDR1 is MDHEN and CDR2 is SYDVKM in the germline V gene. V was cut by 6 bases and J by 2 bases, with 10 bases left in between. The CDR3 is made up of 13 amino acids. The CDR3 protein is CASRSDTNTEAFF. The CDR3 DNA reads as TGTGCCAGCAGGTCCGACACAAACACTGAAGCTTTCTTT.

This sequence joins TRBV29-1 and TRBJ2-3; tentatively, D is TRBD2 (6 bases). The germline V and J ends were trimmed by 4 bases and 4 bases, with 15 bases remaining between them. The CDR3 extends over 14 amino acids. The germline V gene encodes CDR1 SQVTM and CDR2 ANQGSEA. In DNA form, the CDR3 reads TGCAGCGTTGGCCCGGGAGCTGTATCAGATACGCAGTATTTT. Its translation: CSVGPGAVSDTQYF.

This clonotype was seen a few times. The chain carries TRBV7-2 and TRBJ2-1; possibly TRBD2 for D (6 bases). Germline V gene lookup returns CDR1 SGHTA and CDR2 FQGNSA. V shed 5 bases and J shed 10 bases, with 12 bases lying between them. The CDR3 runs 12 residues. The CDR3 region is CASSRGTDEQFF. The CDR3 DNA sequence: TGTGCCAGCAGCCGCGGGACTGACGAGCAGTTCTTC.

This clonotype was seen only a few times. The gene calls are TRBV27 and TRBJ2-6; D tentatively fits TRBD1 or TRBD2 (5 bases each). This CDR3 is built from 15 residues. Germline CDR1 MNHEY, CDR2 SMNVEV (reference sequence). The ends were cut back, 5 bases at V and 1 base at J, with 9 bases in the middle. CDR3 sequence reads: CASSLRESGANVLTF. The CDR3 region has the DNA TGTGCCAGCAGTCTCAGGGAGTCTGGGGCCAACGTCCTGACTTTC.

This clonotype appeared a single time. CDR3: CATSRDFSDRRVGEQFF. DNA of the CDR3: TGTGCCACCAGCAGAGATTTTTCGGACAGGAGAGTTGGTGAGCAGTTCTTC. V gene TRBV15 combines with J gene TRBJ2-1, with TRBD1 matching 7 bases. J lost 9 bases, V lost 0 bases, and 14 bases had no gene match. Germline V lookup: CDR1 LNHNV, CDR2 YYDKDF (reference sequence). The CDR3 has 17 residues.

This sequence joins TRBV20-1 and TRBJ2-1; no firm D call. The V gene's germline CDR1 is DFQATT and CDR2 SNEGSKA (reference sequence). Deletions cut 1 base from V and 4 bases from J, with 17 bases between. This CDR3 has 16 residues. The CDR3 bases are TGCAGTGCTAGAGTTCCTTGGGCAGCCAAATACAATGAGCAGTTCTTC. This codes for CSARVPWAAKYNEQFF.

The chain combines TRBV4-1 with TRBJ1-2; D not resolved. The CDR3 loop spans 15 amino acids. V lost 3 bases to trimming and J lost 1 base, with 12 bases between them. The germline V gene has CDR1 MGHRA and CDR2 YSYEKL. Here the CDR3 DNA reads TGCGCCAGCAGCCAGGAAACGACGGTTAACTATGGCTACACCTTC. Translated: CASSQETTVNYGYTF.

This clonotype turned up a few times. J is TRBJ2-1 and V is TRBV27, with 9 bases matching TRBD2. CDR1 is MNHEY, CDR2 SMNVEV, per germline (reference sequence). The CDR3 is 14 residues long. With 5 bases clipped from V and 8 bases from J, the junction kept 7 bases outside the gene matches. The CDR3 sequence is CASSSGRFWDEQFF. The CDR3 DNA is TGTGCCAGCAGTAGCGGGAGGTTTTGGGATGAGCAGTTCTTC.

The chain recombines TRBV9 with TRBJ2-7, with TRBD1 matching 9 bases. The V gene end was trimmed by 4 bases and the J gene end by 2 bases; junction bases not matched to a gene: 7. The CDR3 runs to 15 residues. Per the germline V gene, CDR1 is SGDLS and CDR2 is YYNGEE. The CDR3 nucleotides read TGTGCCAGCAGCATAACAGGGGGCGCACCCTACGAGCAGTACTTC. Amino acid sequence: CASSITGGAPYEQYF.

The chain combines TRBV20-1 with TRBJ2-5, with D possibly being TRBD1 (6 bases). Judging by the DNA end, TRBJ2-7 fits better; the J call may be wrong. Germline assignment: CDR1 DFQATT and CDR2 SNEGSKA (reference sequence). This CDR3 contains 16 residues. CDR3 DNA: TGCAGTGCTAGAGAAAGTTGGCCCCAGGGACACTACGAGCAGTACTTC. Translation gives CSARESWPQGHYEQYF.

V and J are TRBV12-3 or TRBV12-4 and TRBJ1-5, with TRBD1 matching over 7 bases. The length of the CDR3 is 15 residues. V was clipped by 5 bases and J by 2 bases; unmatched bases: 6. CDR3 amino acids: CASSPDRVGNQPQHF. DNA for the CDR3: TGTGCCAGCAGTCCCGACAGGGTGGGCAATCAGCCCCAGCATTTT.